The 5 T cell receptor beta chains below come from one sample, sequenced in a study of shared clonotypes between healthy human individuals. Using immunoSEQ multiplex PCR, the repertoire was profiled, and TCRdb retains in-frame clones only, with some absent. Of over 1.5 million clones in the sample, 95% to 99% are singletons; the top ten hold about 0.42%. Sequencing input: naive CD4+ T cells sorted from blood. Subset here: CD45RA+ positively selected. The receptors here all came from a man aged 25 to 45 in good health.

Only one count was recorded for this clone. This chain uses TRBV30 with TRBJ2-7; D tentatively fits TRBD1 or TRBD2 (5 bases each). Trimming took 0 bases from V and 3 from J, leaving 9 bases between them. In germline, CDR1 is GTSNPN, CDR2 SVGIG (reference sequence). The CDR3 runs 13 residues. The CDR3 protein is CAWSVNGGYEQYF. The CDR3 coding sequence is TGTGCCTGGAGTGTAAATGGGGGCTACGAGCAGTACTTC.

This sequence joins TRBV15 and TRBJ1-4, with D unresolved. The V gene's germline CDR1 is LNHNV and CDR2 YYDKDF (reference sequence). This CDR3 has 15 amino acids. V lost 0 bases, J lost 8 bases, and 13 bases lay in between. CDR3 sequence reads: CATSRDKPPWEKLFF. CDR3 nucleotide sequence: TGTGCCACCAGCAGAGATAAGCCCCCTTGGGAAAAACTGTTTTTT.

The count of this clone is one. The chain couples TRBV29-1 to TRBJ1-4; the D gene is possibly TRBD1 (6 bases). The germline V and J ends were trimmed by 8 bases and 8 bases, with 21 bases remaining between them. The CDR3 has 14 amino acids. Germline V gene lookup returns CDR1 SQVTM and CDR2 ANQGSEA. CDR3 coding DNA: TGCAGCCTTACGTGGGAGGGGGTTTTAGAAAAACTGTTTTTT. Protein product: CSLTWEGVLEKLFF.

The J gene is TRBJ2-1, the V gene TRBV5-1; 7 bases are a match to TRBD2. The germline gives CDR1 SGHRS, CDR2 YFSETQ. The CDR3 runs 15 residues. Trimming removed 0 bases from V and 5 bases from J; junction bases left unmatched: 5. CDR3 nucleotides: TGCGCCAGCAGCTTGGGGACCCTAGCGGACAATGAGCAGTTCTTC. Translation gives CASSLGTLADNEQFF.

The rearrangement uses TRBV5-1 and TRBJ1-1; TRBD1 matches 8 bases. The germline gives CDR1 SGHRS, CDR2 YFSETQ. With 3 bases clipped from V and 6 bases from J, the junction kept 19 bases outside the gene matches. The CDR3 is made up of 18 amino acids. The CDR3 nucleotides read TGCGCCAGCAGCTCCCACATTGGAATGACCAGGGGGCAGCCTGAAGCTTTCTTT. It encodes CASSSHIGMTRGQPEAFF.